This TCR beta chain was captured by sequencing in a study of blood T cell repertoires in COVID-19. Overall study: PBMCs, B-cell-depleted T cells, or T cells were the source of the cDNA or gDNA that made up the material.

Libraries were prepared by immunoSEQ multiplex PCR; TCRdb keeps only in-frame clonotypes and omits some of them. The sample holds some 260,000 clones; roughly 84% are singletons and the top ten take roughly 3.1%. This CDR3 spans 14 amino acids. V shed 1 base and J shed 2 bases, with 9 bases lying between them. The germline gives CDR1 SGHTA, CDR2 FQGNSA. The V and J genes are TRBV7-2 and TRBJ2-7; maybe TRBD1 (6 bases). This TCR came from a woman aged 18-30 years with acute or convalescent COVID-19. Material: peripheral blood. The CDR3 DNA reads TGTGCCAGCAGCTTAGGACAGGCCCCCTACGAGCAGTACTTC. The encoded protein is CASSLGQAPYEQYF. Drawing the rest from reference TRBV7-2 and TRBJ2-7, the complete variable domain is GAGVSQSPSNKVTEKGKDVELRCDPISGHTALYWYRQSLGQGLEFLIYFQGNSAPDKSGLPSDRFSAERTGGSVSTLTIQRTQQEDSAVYLCASSLGQAPYEQYFGPGTRLTVT.